This T cell receptor (beta chain) was identified in a study of T cell responses to AZD1222 COVID-19 vaccine. Study observations and caveats: All repertoire sampling was performed exclusively after the peak T cell response.

As to this clone: Its antigen remains unidentified.

This CDR3 has 13 amino acids. Trimming pared 1 base from V and 3 bases from J, leaving 5 bases between. Germline loops: CDR1 SGHDT, CDR2 YYEEEE. Profiled with immunoSEQ multiplex PCR; TCRdb holds only in-frame clones, not every one. This sample yields about 110,000 clones, of which 85% to 90% are seen a single time; around 3.2% belongs to the top ten. V usage is TRBV5-6 and J usage is TRBJ1-3, with D unresolved. The sequence was obtained from an adult in good health. The specimen comprised peripheral blood, sampled on day 0 of AZD1222 vaccination. This CDR3 is CASSLSGGNTIYF. The CDR3 nucleotides read TGTGCCAGCAGCTTGTCCGGTGGAAACACCATATATTTT.